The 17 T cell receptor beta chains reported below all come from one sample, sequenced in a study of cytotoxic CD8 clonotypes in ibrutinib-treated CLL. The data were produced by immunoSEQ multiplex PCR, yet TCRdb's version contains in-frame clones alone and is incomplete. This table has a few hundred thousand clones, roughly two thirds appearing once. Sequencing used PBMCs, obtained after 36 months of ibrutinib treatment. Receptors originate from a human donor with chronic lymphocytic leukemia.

CDR3 sequence: CASARLAGREQYF. The CDR3 nucleotides read TGTGCCAGCGCAAGACTAGCGGGAAGAGAGCAGTACTTC. This chain uses TRBV11-2 with TRBJ2-7; 11 nucleotides agree with TRBD2. Germline trimming cut 8 bases from V and 7 bases from J; bases unmatched to any gene: 7. CDR1 is SGHAT, CDR2 FQNNGV, per germline. The CDR3 totals 13 residues.

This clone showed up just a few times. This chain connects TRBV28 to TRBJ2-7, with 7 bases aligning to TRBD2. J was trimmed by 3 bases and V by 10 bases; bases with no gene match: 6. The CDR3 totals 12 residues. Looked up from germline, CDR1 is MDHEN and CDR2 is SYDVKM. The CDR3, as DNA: TGTGCCACAACCGGGAGGCACTACGAGCAGTACTTC. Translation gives CATTGRHYEQYF.

The CDR3 is CATSSGGGGKLFF. The CDR3 DNA reads as TGTGCCACCAGCAGCGGAGGCGGGGGAAAACTGTTTTTT. This rearrangement joins TRBV15 to TRBJ1-4; D possibly corresponds to TRBD1 (5 bases). The V and J ends lost 3 bases and 10 bases respectively, with 12 bases between them. Per germline, CDR1 LNHNV and CDR2 YYDKDF (reference sequence). The CDR3 runs 13 residues.

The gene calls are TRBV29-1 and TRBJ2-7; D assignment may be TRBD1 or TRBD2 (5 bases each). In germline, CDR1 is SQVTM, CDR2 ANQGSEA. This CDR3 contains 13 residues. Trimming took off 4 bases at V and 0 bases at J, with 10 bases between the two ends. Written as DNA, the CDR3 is TGCAGCGTTGGAGACGGGGCCTCCTACGAGCAGTACTTC. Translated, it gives CSVGDGASYEQYF.

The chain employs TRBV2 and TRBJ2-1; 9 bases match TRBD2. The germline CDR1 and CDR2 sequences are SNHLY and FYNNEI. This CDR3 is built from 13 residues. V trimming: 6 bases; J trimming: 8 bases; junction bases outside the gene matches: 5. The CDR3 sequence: CASRLTSGHEQFF. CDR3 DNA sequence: TGTGCCAGCAGACTGACTAGCGGCCATGAGCAGTTCTTC.

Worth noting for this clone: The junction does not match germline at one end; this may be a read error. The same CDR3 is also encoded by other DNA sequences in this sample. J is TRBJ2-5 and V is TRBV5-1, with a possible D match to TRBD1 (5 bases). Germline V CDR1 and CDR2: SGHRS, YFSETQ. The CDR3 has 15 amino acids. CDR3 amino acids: CASSLPIDSSETQYF. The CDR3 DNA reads TGCGCCAGTAGCTTGCCCATCGACAGCTCAGAGACCCAGTACTTC. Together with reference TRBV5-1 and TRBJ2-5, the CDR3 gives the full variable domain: KAGVTQTPRYLIKTRGQQVTLSCSPISGHRSVSWYQQTPGQGLQFLFEYFSETQRNKGNFPGRFSGRQFSNSRSEMNVSTLELGDSALYLCASSLPIDSSETQYFGPGTRLLVL.

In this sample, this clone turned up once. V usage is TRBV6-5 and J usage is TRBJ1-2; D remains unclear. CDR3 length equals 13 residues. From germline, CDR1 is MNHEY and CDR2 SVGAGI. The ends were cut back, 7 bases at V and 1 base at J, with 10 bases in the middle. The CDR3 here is CASTQGINYGYTF. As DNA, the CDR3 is TGTGCCAGCACTCAAGGAATTAACTATGGCTACACCTTC.

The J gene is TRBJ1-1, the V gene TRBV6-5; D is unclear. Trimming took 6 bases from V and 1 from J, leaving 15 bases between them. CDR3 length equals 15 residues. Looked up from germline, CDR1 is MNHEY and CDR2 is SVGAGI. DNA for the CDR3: TGTGCCAGCAGCCACCGACGACTAACGAACACTGAAGCTTTCTTT. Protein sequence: CASSHRRLTNTEAFF.

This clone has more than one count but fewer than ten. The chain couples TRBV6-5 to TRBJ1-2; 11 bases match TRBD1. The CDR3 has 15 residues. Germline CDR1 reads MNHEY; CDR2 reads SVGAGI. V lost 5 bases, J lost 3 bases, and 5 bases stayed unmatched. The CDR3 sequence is CASSPRGQGDYGYTF. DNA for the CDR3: TGTGCCAGCAGTCCCCGGGGACAGGGGGACTATGGCTACACCTTC.

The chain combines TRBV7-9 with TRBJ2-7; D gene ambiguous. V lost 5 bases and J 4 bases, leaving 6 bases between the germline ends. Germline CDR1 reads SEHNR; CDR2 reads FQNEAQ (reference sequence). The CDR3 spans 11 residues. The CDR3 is CASSNRYEQYF. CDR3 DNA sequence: TGTGCCAGCAGCAACAGATACGAGCAGTACTTC. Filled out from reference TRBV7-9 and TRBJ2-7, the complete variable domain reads DTGVSQNPRHKITKRGQNVTFRCDPISEHNRLYWYRQTLGQGPEFLTYFQNEAQLEKSRLLSDRFSAERPKGSFSTLEIQRTEQGDSAMYLCASSNRYEQYFGPGTRLTVT.

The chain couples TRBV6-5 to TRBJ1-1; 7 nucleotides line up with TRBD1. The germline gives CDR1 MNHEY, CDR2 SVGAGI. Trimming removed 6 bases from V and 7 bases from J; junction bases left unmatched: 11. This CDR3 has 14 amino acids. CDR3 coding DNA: TGTGCCAGCAGCGACAGGGTACTGATCGGTGAAGCTTTCTTT. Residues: CASSDRVLIGEAFF.

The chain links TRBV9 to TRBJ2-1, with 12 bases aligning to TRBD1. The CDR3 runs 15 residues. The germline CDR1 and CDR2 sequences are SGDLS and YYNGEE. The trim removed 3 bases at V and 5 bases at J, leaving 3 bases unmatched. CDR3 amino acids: CASSGRDRGHNEQFF. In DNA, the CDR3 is TGTGCCAGCAGCGGCCGGGACAGGGGGCACAATGAGCAGTTCTTC. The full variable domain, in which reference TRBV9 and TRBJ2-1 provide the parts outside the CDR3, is DSGVTQTPKHLITATGQRVTLRCSPRSGDLSVYWYQQSLDQGLQFLIQYYNGEERAKGNILERFSAQQFPDLHSELNLSSLELGDSALYFCASSGRDRGHNEQFFGPGTRLTVL.

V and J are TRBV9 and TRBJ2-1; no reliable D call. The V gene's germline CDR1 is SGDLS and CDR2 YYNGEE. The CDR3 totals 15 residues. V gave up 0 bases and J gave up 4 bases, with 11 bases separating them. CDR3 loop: CASSVGAVLYNEQFF. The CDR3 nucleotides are TGTGCCAGCAGCGTAGGGGCGGTATTATACAATGAGCAGTTCTTC.

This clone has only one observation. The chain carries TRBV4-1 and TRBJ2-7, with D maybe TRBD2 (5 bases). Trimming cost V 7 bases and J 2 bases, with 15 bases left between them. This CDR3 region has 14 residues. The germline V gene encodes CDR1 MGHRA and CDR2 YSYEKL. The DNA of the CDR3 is TGCGCCAGCACCGCGGGCGGGTACACCTACGAGCAGTACTTC. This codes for CASTAGGYTYEQYF.

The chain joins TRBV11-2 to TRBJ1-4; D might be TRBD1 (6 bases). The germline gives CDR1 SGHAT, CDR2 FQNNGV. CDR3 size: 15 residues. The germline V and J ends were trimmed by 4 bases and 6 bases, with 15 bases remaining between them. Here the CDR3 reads CASSSYGGADEKLFF. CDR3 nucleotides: TGTGCCAGCAGCTCCTACGGGGGCGCGGATGAAAAACTGTTTTTT.

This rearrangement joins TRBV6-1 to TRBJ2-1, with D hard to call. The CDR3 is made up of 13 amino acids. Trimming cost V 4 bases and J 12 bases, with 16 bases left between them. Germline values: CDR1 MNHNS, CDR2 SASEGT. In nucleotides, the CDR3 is TGTGCCAGCAGTGGGCCAGGCTTTTTAGTGCAGTTCTTC. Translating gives CASSGPGFLVQFF.

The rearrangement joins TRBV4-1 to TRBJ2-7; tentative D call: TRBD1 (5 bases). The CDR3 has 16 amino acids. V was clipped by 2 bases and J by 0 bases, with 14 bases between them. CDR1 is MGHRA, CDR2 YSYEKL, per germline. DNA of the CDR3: TGCGCCAGCAGCCAACACCCCCAAGGGGTCTCCTACGAGCAGTACTTC. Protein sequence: CASSQHPQGVSYEQYF.